Sequencing of this TCR beta chain was carried out in a study of T cell responses to AZD1222 COVID-19 vaccine. Repertoires were generated with immunoSEQ multiplex PCR, while TCRdb's copy carries only in-frame clones and drops some. The table lists around 160,000 clones, 82% of them singletons. This clone was observed a few times. Antigen unknown. The CDR3 is made up of 13 amino acids. V lost 8 bases and J lost 7; bases outside the gene matches: 10. Germline V gives CDR1 MDHEN, CDR2 SYDVKM. Study-level findings and limits: Nearly half of the spike-specific TCRs reportedly recognize variant regions that carry no mutations. Only five or six individuals given AZD1222 were seropositive at baseline.

This chain joins TRBV28 and TRBJ1-1, with 7 bases lining up with TRBD1. This TCR derives from an adult in good health. The input for sequencing was peripheral blood, taken on day 0 of MenACWY control vaccination. CDR3 sequence (DNA): TGTGCCAGCTCTGGGGACAGCCGTTATGAAGCTTTCTTT. It specifies CASSGDSRYEAFF.